This TCR beta chain appears in the sequencing data of a study of shared clonotypes between healthy human individuals. Study-wide context: For every donor, three CD4 naive, three CD4 memory, two CD8 naive and one CD8 memory plates were used. The study, taken as a whole, reports: Depth of sequencing was expected to influence donor clonotype sharing. Around 4.7% of naive CD4 clonotypes were shared across four donors.

On this clone: Its antigen is still unknown.

Assay execution took place at the deep level. Generated by immunoSEQ multiplex PCR, the TCRdb table keeps only in-frame clones and is missing some. Of about a million clones listed, around four fifths are singletons. Between the trimmed V and J ends, which lost 6 bases and 1 base, there was a span of 13 bases. Looked up from germline, CDR1 is SNHLY and CDR2 is FYNNEI. The CDR3 covers 15 residues. The clonotype originates from a man in his late teens or twenties in good health. J is TRBJ1-5 and V is TRBV2; unclear D gene. Sequencing used memory CD4+ T cells sorted from blood. The subset denotes: CD45RA-negative fraction. The CDR3 loop is CASSPTGLSNQPQHF. DNA of the CDR3: TGTGCCAGCAGCCCGACGGGTCTCAGCAATCAGCCCCAGCATTTT.